Reported below is one T cell receptor beta chain. V lost 4 bases and J lost 1; bases outside the gene matches: 5. CDR1 is PRHDT, CDR2 FYEKMQ, per germline (reference sequence). The CDR3 is made up of 17 amino acids. Some clones are missing from TCRdb's copy, which holds only in-frame ones; the method was immunoSEQ multiplex PCR. The table includes more than 100,000 clones, roughly 84% detected once. These data belong to a study of blood T cell repertoires in COVID-19. In the study overall: The cDNA or gDNA used as material had been derived from T cells, B-cell-depleted T cells, or PBMCs.

This rearrangement joins TRBV13 to TRBJ1-6; 9 positions match TRBD1. The sample taken for sequencing was peripheral blood. This clonotype was sampled from a human donor in a cohort sampled during active COVID-19. CDR3 coding DNA: TGTGCCAGCAGCTCATCCGGGACAGGGTCCTATAATTCACCCCTCCACTTT. It codes for CASSSSGTGSYNSPLHF.